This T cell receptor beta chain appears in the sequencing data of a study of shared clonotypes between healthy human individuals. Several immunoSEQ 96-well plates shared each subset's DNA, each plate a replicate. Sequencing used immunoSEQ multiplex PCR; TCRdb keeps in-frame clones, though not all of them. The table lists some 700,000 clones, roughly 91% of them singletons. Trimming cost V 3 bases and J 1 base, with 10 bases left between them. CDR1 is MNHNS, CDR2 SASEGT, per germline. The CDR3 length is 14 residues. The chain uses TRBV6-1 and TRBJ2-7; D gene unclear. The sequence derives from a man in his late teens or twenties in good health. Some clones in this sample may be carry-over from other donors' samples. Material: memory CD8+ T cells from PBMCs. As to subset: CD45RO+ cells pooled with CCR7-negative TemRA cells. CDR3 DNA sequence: TGTGCCAGCAGTGATTCTTGGGGTTCCTACGAGCAGTACTTC. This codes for CASSDSWGSYEQYF.